This T cell receptor (beta chain) was identified during a study of blood T cells in healthy people across ages. The germline V gene has CDR1 LGHDT and CDR2 YNNKEL (reference sequence). This CDR3 has 15 amino acids. V lost 4 bases and J 3 bases, leaving 16 bases between the germline ends. Combining a sample-barcoded 5' primer with a J-beta primer mix, a second PCR ran for roughly 6 to 12 cycles. TCRdb re-called the 5' RACE reads through MiXCR, storing one row per CDR3 protein. The sample has hundreds of thousands of distinct CDR3 sequences; about 59% are singletons. This clonotype originated in a man aged 30 to 39 in good health. The sample comprised blood. The chain has TRBV3-1 and TRBJ2-7; D remains ambiguous. CDR3 loop: CASSPEEPRDYEQYF. The CDR3 nucleotides are TGTGCCAGCAGCCCGGAAGAGCCAAGGGACTACGAGCAGTACTTC.